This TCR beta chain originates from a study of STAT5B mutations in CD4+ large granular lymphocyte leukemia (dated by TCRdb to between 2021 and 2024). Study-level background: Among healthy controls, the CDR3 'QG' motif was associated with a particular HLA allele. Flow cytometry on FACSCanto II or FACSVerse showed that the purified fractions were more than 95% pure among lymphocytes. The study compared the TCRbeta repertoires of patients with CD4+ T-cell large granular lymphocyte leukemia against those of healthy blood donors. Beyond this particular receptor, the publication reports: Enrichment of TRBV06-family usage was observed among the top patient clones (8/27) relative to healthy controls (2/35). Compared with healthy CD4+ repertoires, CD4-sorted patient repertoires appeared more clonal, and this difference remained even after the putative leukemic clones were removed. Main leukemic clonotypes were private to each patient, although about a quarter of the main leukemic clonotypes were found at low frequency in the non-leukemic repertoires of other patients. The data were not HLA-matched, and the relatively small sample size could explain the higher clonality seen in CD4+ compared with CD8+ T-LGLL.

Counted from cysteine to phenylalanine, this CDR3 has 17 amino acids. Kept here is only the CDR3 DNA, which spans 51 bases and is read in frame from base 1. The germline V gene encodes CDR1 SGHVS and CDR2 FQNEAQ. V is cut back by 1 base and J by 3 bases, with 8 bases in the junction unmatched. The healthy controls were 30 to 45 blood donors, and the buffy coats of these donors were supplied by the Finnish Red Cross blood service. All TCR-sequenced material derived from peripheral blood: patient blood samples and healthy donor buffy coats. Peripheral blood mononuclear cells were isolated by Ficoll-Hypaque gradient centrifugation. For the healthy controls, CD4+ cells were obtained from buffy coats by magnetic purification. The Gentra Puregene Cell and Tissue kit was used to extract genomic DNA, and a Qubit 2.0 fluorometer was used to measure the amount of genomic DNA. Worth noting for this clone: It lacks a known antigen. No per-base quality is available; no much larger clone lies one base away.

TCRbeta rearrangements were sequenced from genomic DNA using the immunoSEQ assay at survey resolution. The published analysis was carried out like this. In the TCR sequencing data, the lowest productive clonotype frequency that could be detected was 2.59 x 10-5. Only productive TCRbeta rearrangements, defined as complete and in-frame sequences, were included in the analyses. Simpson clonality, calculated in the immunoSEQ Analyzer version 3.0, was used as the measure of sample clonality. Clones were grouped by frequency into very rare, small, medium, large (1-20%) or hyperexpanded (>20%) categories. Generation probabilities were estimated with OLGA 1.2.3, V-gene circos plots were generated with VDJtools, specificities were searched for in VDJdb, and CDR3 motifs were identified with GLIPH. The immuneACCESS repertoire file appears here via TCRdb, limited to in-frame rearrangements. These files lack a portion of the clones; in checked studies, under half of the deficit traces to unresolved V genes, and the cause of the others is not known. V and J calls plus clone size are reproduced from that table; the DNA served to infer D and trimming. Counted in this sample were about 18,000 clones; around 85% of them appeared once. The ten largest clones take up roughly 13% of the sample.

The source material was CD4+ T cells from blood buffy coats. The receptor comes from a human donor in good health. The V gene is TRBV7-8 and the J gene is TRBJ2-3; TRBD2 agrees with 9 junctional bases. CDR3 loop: CASSLVVAGEQTDTQYF. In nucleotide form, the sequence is TGTGCCAGCAGCTTAGTAGTAGCGGGAGAACAGACAGATACGCAGTATTTT. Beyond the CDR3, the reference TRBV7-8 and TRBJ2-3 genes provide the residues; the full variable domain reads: GAGVSQSPRYKVAKRGQDVALRCDPISGHVSLFWYQQALGQGPEFLTYFQNEAQLDKSGLPSDRFFAERPEGSVSTLKIQRTQQEDSAVYLCASSLVVAGEQTDTQYFGPGTRLTVL.